The rows below give T cell receptor beta chains drawn from one sample of a study of beta chain features in type 1 diabetes. Profiled with immunoSEQ multiplex PCR; TCRdb holds only in-frame clones, not every one. The sample includes about 360,000 clones, over 9.5% of them seen just once. Sequencing input: naive CD4+ T cells from blood. The receptors stem from a young man in good health. Each CDR3 is given with its conserved first and last residue. Each record gives: clone size, J gene, D gene, V gene, CDR3 protein, CDR3 DNA. The D gene is left open where the match is weak. Not every row has a clone size; where given, it reads once, few, many or a size class.

>few|TRBJ2-2|TRBD1|TRBV28
CASSPGGRGPGELFF
TGTGCCAGCAGTCCAGGGGGCAGGGGGCCCGGGGAGCTGTTTTTT
>few|TRBJ2-4|-|TRBV11-3
CASSLDGAANIQYF
TGTGCCAGCAGCTTAGATGGGGCCGCAAACATTCAGTACTTC
>-|TRBJ2-7|TRBD2|TRBV7-2
CASSLGLAGMKEQYF
TGTGCCAGCAGCCTAGGACTAGCGGGAATGAAAGAGCAGTACTTC
>few|TRBJ2-3|-|TRBV6-5
CASSDRPPDTQYF
TGTGCCAGCAGTGACAGGCCTCCAGATACGCAGTATTTT
>few|TRBJ1-3|-|TRBV28
CASSLNGGGTIYF
TGTGCCAGCAGTTTAAACGGTGGAGGCACCATATATTTT
>-|TRBJ2-7|TRBD1|TRBV4-1
CASSPGQDYEQYF
TGCGCCAGCAGCCCGGGACAGGACTACGAGCAGTACTTC
>-|TRBJ1-1|TRBD1|TRBV29-1
CSGSRGMNTEAFF
TGCAGCGGGTCCAGGGGGATGAACACTGAAGCTTTCTTT
>-|TRBJ1-2|-|TRBV9
CASSVAGAFMSQNYGYTF
TGTGCCAGCAGCGTGGCAGGGGCTTTCATGAGTCAAAACTATGGCTACACCTTC
>-|TRBJ2-3|-|TRBV28
CASSPAGTGTDTQYF
TGTGCCAGCAGCCCCGCGGGGACGGGCACAGATACGCAGTATTTT
>few|TRBJ1-5|TRBD1|TRBV18
CASSEGTGFGQPQHF
TGTGCCAGCTCAGAAGGGACAGGGTTCGGTCAGCCCCAGCATTTT
>few|TRBJ1-2|TRBD1|TRBV28
CASSVHLLTGDDGYTF
TGTGCCAGCAGTGTACATTTATTGACAGGGGACGATGGCTACACCTTC
>few|TRBJ2-1|-|TRBV19
CASSVQGSEQFF
TGTGCCAGTAGTGTCCAGGGTAGTGAGCAGTTCTTC
>once|TRBJ2-3|-|TRBV29-1
CSVEDVTLADTQYF
TGCAGCGTTGAAGATGTAACTCTCGCGGATACGCAGTATTTT
>-|TRBJ1-1|TRBD1|TRBV30
CAWSPGGREAFF
TGTGCCTGGAGTCCAGGGGGCCGGGAAGCTTTCTTT
>-|TRBJ2-4|TRBD1|TRBV5-1
CASTRTGSAKNIQYF
TGCGCCAGCACCCGGACAGGGAGTGCCAAAAACATTCAGTACTTC
>-|TRBJ1-2|TRBD1|TRBV5-4
CATREAGGTYGYTF
TGTGCCACCAGGGAGGCAGGGGGCACCTATGGCTACACCTTC
>-|TRBJ1-4|-|TRBV7-2
CASSLWGGTNEKLFF
TGTGCCAGCAGCTTATGGGGCGGAACTAATGAAAAACTGTTTTTT
>-|TRBJ1-4|-|TRBV6-5
CASSYPPEGAKLFF
TGTGCCAGCAGTTACCCCCCCGAGGGTGCAAAACTGTTTTTT
>few|TRBJ1-2|TRBD1|TRBV11-2
CASSHLTGNYGYTF
TGTGCCAGCAGCCACCTGACAGGGAACTATGGCTACACCTTC
>few|TRBJ1-3|TRBD1|TRBV7-6
CASSLSGGSGNTIYF
TGTGCCAGCAGCTTATCAGGGGGCTCTGGAAACACCATATATTTT
>many|TRBJ2-5|-|TRBV28
CASSLRETQYF
TGTGCCAGCAGTTTACGAGAGACCCAGTACTTC
>-|TRBJ2-1|-|TRBV4-1
CASSPQGHSYNEQFF
TGCGCCAGCAGCCCGCAGGGACACTCCTACAATGAGCAGTTCTTC
>-|TRBJ1-1|-|TRBV5-1
CASSLPGSRTEAFF
TGCGCCAGCAGCTTACCAGGGTCACGCACTGAAGCTTTCTTT
>few|TRBJ2-5|-|TRBV28
CASSRDTGGGETQYF
TGTGCCAGCAGTAGAGACACGGGGGGCGGCGAGACCCAGTACTTC
>few|TRBJ2-7|TRBD2|TRBV9
CASSVSGVSSYEQYF
TGTGCCAGCAGCGTGAGCGGGGTAAGCTCCTACGAGCAGTACTTC
>few|TRBJ2-3|-|TRBV7-2
CASSLGPGQYF
TGTGCCAGCAGCTTAGGTCCAGGGCAGTATTTT
>-|TRBJ2-3|TRBD2|TRBV4-3
CASSRTRWLAGDTQYF
TGCGCCAGCAGCCGCACGCGGTGGCTAGCGGGAGATACGCAGTATTTT
>-|TRBJ2-6|-|TRBV28
CASRDSGSGANVLTF
TGTGCCAGCAGGGACAGCGGCTCTGGGGCCAACGTCCTGACTTTC
>few|TRBJ2-7|TRBD1|TRBV9
CASSVGQGSPYEQYF
TGTGCCAGCAGCGTAGGACAGGGCAGTCCCTACGAGCAGTACTTC
>-|TRBJ2-7|-|TRBV7-2
CASSLGSGQPYEQYF
TGTGCCAGCAGCTTAGGAAGCGGACAGCCCTACGAGCAGTACTTC
>-|TRBJ1-2|TRBD1|TRBV6-4
CASSMGQGNGYTF
TGTGCCAGCAGTATGGGACAGGGGAATGGCTACACCTTC
>few|TRBJ2-5|TRBD2|TRBV30
CAWSRRGGLGETQYF
TGTGCCTGGAGTCGGCGCGGGGGGTTAGGGGAGACCCAGTACTTC
>-|TRBJ1-1|-|TRBV7-3
CASSLYPGTEAFF
TGTGCCAGCAGCTTATATCCCGGGACTGAAGCTTTCTTT
>few|TRBJ2-1|-|TRBV20-1
CSATPSHEQFF
TGCAGTGCTACCCCTAGCCATGAGCAGTTCTTC
>few|TRBJ2-2|TRBD1|TRBV11-3
CASSKVRGPGELFF
TGTGCCAGCAGCAAAGTCAGGGGGCCCGGGGAGCTGTTTTTT
>few|TRBJ2-2|TRBD2|TRBV29-1
CSVSTSGRPTNTGELFF
TGCAGCGTTTCGACTAGCGGGAGGCCGACGAACACCGGGGAGCTGTTTTTT
>few|TRBJ2-5|TRBD1|TRBV7-2
CASSTRQGWGAETQYF
TGTGCCAGCAGCACGAGACAGGGTTGGGGCGCGGAGACCCAGTACTTC
>few|TRBJ2-7|TRBD2|TRBV28
CAGSRSGRAFYEQYF
TGTGCCGGCAGTCGTAGCGGGAGGGCATTCTACGAGCAGTACTTC
>-|TRBJ2-2|-|TRBV20-1
CSASLVGELFF
TGCAGTGCTAGTTTAGTCGGGGAGCTGTTTTTT
>few|TRBJ1-5|-|TRBV5-1
CASSLDPGPQPQHF
TGCGCCAGCAGCTTGGACCCAGGGCCTCAGCCCCAGCATTTT
>-|TRBJ2-7|TRBD2|TRBV27
CARGPGLASAYEQYF
TGTGCCAGAGGACCGGGACTAGCGTCAGCCTACGAGCAGTACTTC
>-|TRBJ2-1|TRBD2|TRBV10-3
CAISEGAGGPKQFF
TGTGCCATCAGTGAGGGGGCGGGAGGTCCGAAGCAGTTCTTC
>few|TRBJ1-5|-|TRBV18
CASSPRYEEPQHF
TGTGCCAGCTCACCTAGGTACGAGGAGCCCCAGCATTTT
>few|TRBJ1-5|-|TRBV10-3
CAIRDSVVSNQPQHF
TGTGCCATCAGGGACAGCGTCGTTAGCAATCAGCCCCAGCATTTT
>-|TRBJ2-1|TRBD2|TRBV9
CASSATSGFYNEQFF
TGTGCCAGCAGCGCCACTAGCGGGTTCTACAATGAGCAGTTCTTC
>-|TRBJ2-5|-|TRBV7-2
CASSLVRSDQETQYF
TGTGCCAGCAGCTTAGTGCGGTCAGACCAAGAGACCCAGTACTTC
>few|TRBJ2-6|-|TRBV28
CASSLRLAGANVLTF
TGTGCCAGCAGTTTACGGCTAGCAGGGGCCAACGTCCTGACTTTC
>-|TRBJ2-2|TRBD2|TRBV7-8
CASSFSGRAVGELFF
TGTGCCAGCAGCTTTAGCGGGAGGGCCGTCGGGGAGCTGTTTTTT
>-|TRBJ2-2|-|TRBV6-1
CASSPLTDHTGELFF
TGTGCCAGCAGTCCGCTGACAGACCACACCGGGGAGCTGTTTTTT
>-|TRBJ1-2|TRBD1|TRBV9
CASSVAGDRRDYGYTF
TGTGCCAGCAGCGTAGCCGGGGACAGGCGAGACTATGGCTACACCTTC
>few|TRBJ1-2|TRBD1|TRBV6-1
CASRWTGIYGYTF
TGTGCCAGCAGGTGGACAGGGATCTATGGCTACACCTTC
>-|TRBJ1-2|TRBD1|TRBV5-1
CASSLAGQGDGYTF
TGCGCCAGCAGCTTGGCCGGACAGGGGGATGGCTACACCTTC
>few|TRBJ1-2|-|TRBV25-1
CASSEYYGYTF
TGTGCCAGCAGTGAATACTACGGCTACACCTTC
>many|TRBJ2-4|-|TRBV14
CASSQGNQGKAYF
TGTGCCAGCAGCCAAGGGAATCAGGGAAAGGCGTACTTC
>-|TRBJ2-7|-|TRBV7-2
CASSLIGADYEQYF
TGTGCCAGCAGCTTAATCGGAGCCGACTACGAGCAGTACTTC